The 32 T cell receptor beta chains below were found in one sample sequenced in a study of blood T cell repertoires in COVID-19. Assay used: immunoSEQ multiplex PCR; TCRdb lists only in-frame clones, some missing. Here the sample spans some 190,000 clones, around 83% being singletons. The specimen sequenced was PBMCs or T cells enriched from blood (not recorded which). The source of these receptors is a middle-aged woman in a cohort exposed to, infected with or recovered from COVID-19 (not recorded which).

The rearrangement links TRBV4-1 to TRBJ1-6; 8 bases are a match to TRBD1. The CDR3 has 14 residues. The V gene's germline CDR1 is MGHRA and CDR2 YSYEKL. V shed 4 bases, J shed 10 bases, and the junction held 6 bases outside the gene matches. CDR3 nucleotide sequence: TGCGCCAGCAGCCCGCGACAGGGGAACTCACCCCTCCACTTT. It yields the protein CASSPRQGNSPLHF.

The chain uses TRBV5-1 and TRBJ1-3, with 7 positions matching TRBD1. The CDR3 consists of 15 residues. The germline V gene has CDR1 SGHRS and CDR2 YFSETQ. Unmatched junction bases numbered 7, after V lost 5 bases and J lost 2 bases. As DNA, the CDR3 is TGCGCCAGCAGGCCGGGGACAGAGACTGGAAACACCATATATTTT. It translates to CASRPGTETGNTIYF.

V is TRBV21-1 and J is TRBJ2-2; the table's D call, TRBD1, has no DNA check behind it. TRBV21-1 is tagged as a pseudogene. CDR3 length equals 16 residues. CDR3 sequence reads: CASSKRGQGTSGELFF. The DNA for the CDR3 is TGTGCCAGCAGCAAGCGTGGACAGGGCACTTCCGGGGAGCTGTTTTTT.

The chain combines TRBV18 with TRBJ1-3, with D unresolved. Trimming shortened V by 2 bases and J by 1 base, and 15 bases separated the two germline ends. CDR3 size: 17 residues. Per germline, CDR1 KGHSH and CDR2 LQKENI. The CDR3 sequence is CASSPIQARRSGNTIYF. The CDR3 nucleotides are TGTGCCAGCTCACCAATCCAGGCCAGGCGTTCTGGAAACACCATATATTTT.

This clone has only one observation. CDR3: CASSPRVPGVNEQFF. The DNA for the CDR3 is TGTGCCAGCAGCCCCCGGGTACCAGGGGTAAATGAGCAGTTCTTC. The chain recombines TRBV3-1 (or the pseudogene TRBV3-2) with TRBJ2-1, with D maybe TRBD1 (6 bases). The ends were cut back, 4 bases at V and 7 bases at J, with 17 bases in the middle. CDR1 LGHDT and CDR2 YNNKEL come from the germline V gene (reference sequence). The CDR3 has 15 amino acids.

V and J are TRBV3-1 (or the pseudogene TRBV3-2) and TRBJ1-4; 9 positions match TRBD1. CDR3 length: 14 amino acids. V was pared by 5 bases and J by 7 bases, with 5 bases of the junction left unmatched. The germline CDR1 and CDR2 sequences are LGHDT and YNNKEL (reference sequence). The CDR3 coding sequence is TGTGCCAGCAGCTCAACAGGGGGCGGTGAAAAACTGTTTTTT. The encoded protein is CASSSTGGGEKLFF.

This chain connects TRBV27 to TRBJ2-3; 12 bases align to TRBD2. CDR1 is MNHEY, CDR2 SMNVEV, per germline (reference sequence). The CDR3 totals 16 residues. V gave up 0 bases and J gave up 3 bases; unmatched junction bases: 1. CDR3 protein: CASSLSGTSGTDTQYF. In DNA, the CDR3 is TGTGCCAGCAGTTTATCCGGGACTAGCGGGACAGATACGCAGTATTTT.

The genes are TRBV19 and TRBJ1-5; 12 nucleotides match TRBD1. Germline V lookup: CDR1 LNHDA, CDR2 SQIVND (reference sequence). The junction had 2 bases not matched to a gene; V was cut back by 6 bases and J by 5 bases. The CDR3 consists of 14 residues. The CDR3 is CASSGTGGDQPQHF. CDR3 nucleotides: TGTGCCAGTAGCGGGACAGGGGGCGATCAGCCCCAGCATTTT. The full variable domain, with the rest looked up from reference TRBV19 and TRBJ1-5, is DGGITQSPKYLFRKEGQNVTLSCEQNLNHDAMYWYRQDPGQGLRLIYYSQIVNDFQKGDIAEGYSVSREKKESFPLTVTSAQKNPTAFYLCASSGTGGDQPQHFGDGTRLSIL.

This rearrangement joins TRBV4-2 to TRBJ1-5; D is possibly TRBD1 (6 bases). Per germline, CDR1 LGHNA and CDR2 YNFKEQ. V was shortened by 2 bases and J by 0 bases, with 11 bases between the two germline ends. The CDR3 is 16 residues long. CDR3 loop: CASSQTGTPSNQPQHF. The CDR3 DNA reads as TGTGCCAGCAGCCAAACCGGGACACCTAGCAATCAGCCCCAGCATTTT.

V gene TRBV6-4 combines with J gene TRBJ1-2; TRBD1 aligns across 8 bases. CDR3 size: 22 residues. Per germline, CDR1 MRHNA and CDR2 SNTAGT. Trimming at V came to 2 bases and at J to 0 bases, leaving 23 bases not matched to a gene. The CDR3 coding sequence is TGTGCCAGCAGTGACCGCCCGGGACAGGCTGAGTCATTGGGGTGGACTAACTATGGCTACACCTTC. Amino acids: CASSDRPGQAESLGWTNYGYTF.

V is TRBV21-1 and J is TRBJ1-1; no check of the table's D call, TRBD1, against the DNA was made. TRBV21-1 has pseudogene status. The CDR3 runs 15 residues. Here the CDR3 DNA reads TGTGCCAGCAGCAAAGTTGGGACAGGCCACACTGAAGCTTTCTTT. Translated: CASSKVGTGHTEAFF.

The chain has TRBV11-2 and TRBJ2-7; no definite D call. The ends were cut back, 5 bases at V and 3 bases at J, with 11 bases in the middle. There are 13 residues in the CDR3. Per the germline V gene, CDR1 is SGHAT and CDR2 is FQNNGV. The CDR3 sequence: CASSPGPDYEQYF. CDR3 sequence (DNA): TGTGCCAGCAGCCCTGGTCCAGACTACGAGCAGTACTTC.

This clone has just a few counts. V is TRBV18 and J is TRBJ1-6, with TRBD1 matching 9 bases. The V segment lost 3 bases and the J segment 10 bases; nucleotides outside the gene matches: 10. The CDR3 contains 16 residues. The germline V gene has CDR1 KGHSH and CDR2 LQKENI. Written as DNA, the CDR3 is TGTGCCAGCTCACCCGCCGACAGGGGGTGGGGATCACCCCTCCACTTT. Its protein is CASSPADRGWGSPLHF.

This clone is medium-sized by share. The chain links TRBV9 to TRBJ2-7; 8 positions match TRBD2. The CDR3 loop spans 15 amino acids. The V gene's germline CDR1 is SGDLS and CDR2 YYNGEE. After removal of 3 bases from V and 6 bases from J, the junction contained 11 bases not matched to a gene. Here the CDR3 reads CASSGGGSGSSEQYF. The CDR3 DNA follows: TGTGCCAGCAGCGGAGGGGGAAGCGGGAGCTCCGAGCAGTACTTC.

The chain couples TRBV10-3 to TRBJ1-2; tentative D call: TRBD1 (5 bases). V lost 6 bases to trimming and J lost 4 bases, with 12 bases between them. This CDR3 spans 13 amino acids. Looked up from germline, CDR1 is ENHRY and CDR2 is SYGVKD. CDR3 protein: CAIRGPNSYGYTF. CDR3 DNA sequence: TGTGCCATCAGGGGGCCGAACTCCTATGGCTACACCTTC.

This chain links TRBV5-5 with TRBJ1-2; D possibly corresponds to TRBD1 (6 bases). Trimming left V 2 bases short and J 8 bases short, with 13 bases between. Germline-derived CDR1 and CDR2 are SGHKS and YYEKEE (reference sequence). CDR3 length: 13 amino acids. CDR3 in amino acids: CASSLNTQGGYTF. DNA for the CDR3: TGTGCCAGCAGCTTAAACACCCAGGGGGGCTACACCTTC.

This clone was seen once. This chain joins TRBV5-1 and TRBJ1-4; possible D gene TRBD1, 6 bases. V was pared by 0 bases and J by 5 bases, with 11 bases between. The CDR3 sequence is 15 residues long. CDR1 SGHRS and CDR2 YFSETQ come from the germline V gene. The CDR3 DNA follows: TGCGCCAGCAGCTTGGAAGGGGGATTAAATGAAAAACTGTTTTTT. Its protein product is CASSLEGGLNEKLFF.

The chain carries TRBV5-1 and TRBJ2-7; 10 bases line up with TRBD1. The germline V gene encodes CDR1 SGHRS and CDR2 YFSETQ. The CDR3 totals 14 residues. The trim removed 3 bases at V and 3 bases at J, leaving 3 bases unmatched. CDR3 DNA sequence: TGCGCCAGCAGCTACCGGACAGGGGGCTACGAGCAGTACTTC. Amino acids: CASSYRTGGYEQYF. The full variable domain, completed using reference TRBV5-1 and TRBJ2-7, is KAGVTQTPRYLIKTRGQQVTLSCSPISGHRSVSWYQQTPGQGLQFLFEYFSETQRNKGNFPGRFSGRQFSNSRSEMNVSTLELGDSALYLCASSYRTGGYEQYFGPGTRLTVT.

The rearrangement uses TRBV6-1 and TRBJ1-1; tentative D call: TRBD1 (5 bases). The CDR3 sequence is 17 residues long. V was trimmed by 3 bases and J by 0 bases, leaving 17 bases between them. CDR1 and CDR2 from the germline V gene are MNHNS and SASEGT. The CDR3 is CASSEEGRRRMNTEAFF. The CDR3 DNA follows: TGTGCCAGCAGTGAGGAGGGGCGCAGAAGAATGAACACTGAAGCTTTCTTT.

This chain joins TRBV28 and TRBJ2-1; D is ambiguous. This CDR3 spans 15 amino acids. Looked up from germline, CDR1 is MDHEN and CDR2 is SYDVKM. Trimming took 4 bases from V and 4 from J, leaving 14 bases between them. CDR3 DNA: TGTGCCAGCAGTTCCCTGACCGGAGAATACAATGAGCAGTTCTTC. This encodes CASSSLTGEYNEQFF.

The J gene is TRBJ1-1, the V gene TRBV10-1; tentatively, D is TRBD1 (6 bases). The CDR3 runs 14 residues. Per the germline V gene, CDR1 is WNHNN and CDR2 is SYGVQD (reference sequence). Trimming removed 5 bases from V and 3 bases from J, with 13 bases in between. The CDR3 sequence is CASSINRADTEAFF. The CDR3 DNA is TGCGCCAGCAGTATCAACAGGGCTGACACTGAAGCTTTCTTT.

This chain joins TRBV7-2 and TRBJ1-4; perhaps TRBD1 as D (6 bases). This CDR3 spans 16 amino acids. Germline lookup yields CDR1 SGHTA and CDR2 FQGNSA. The ends were cut back, 5 bases at V and 10 bases at J, with 23 bases in the middle. Here the CDR3 reads CASSLRQGSLSAKLFF. The CDR3 region has the DNA TGTGCCAGCAGCCTTCGTCAGGGGTCCCTGTCGGCAAAACTGTTTTTT.

The chain employs TRBV4-1 and TRBJ2-3, with D possibly being TRBD2 (6 bases). CDR1 MGHRA and CDR2 YSYEKL come from the germline V gene. CDR3 length: 16 residues. V was pared by 0 bases and J by 2 bases, with 12 bases between. CDR3 bases: TGCGCCAGCAGCCAAGAGCGGGGAGACGCCACAGATACGCAGTATTTT. Translated: CASSQERGDATDTQYF.

The CDR3 sequence: CAISTEVGYGYTF. In DNA, the CDR3 is TGTGCCATCAGTACGGAGGTAGGCTATGGCTACACCTTC. J is TRBJ1-2 and V is TRBV10-3, with D unclear. The length of the CDR3 is 13 residues. CDR1 is ENHRY, CDR2 SYGVKD, per germline. Trimming pared 5 bases from V and 4 bases from J, leaving 11 bases between.

This chain uses TRBV28 with TRBJ1-5; maybe TRBD1 (6 bases). Germline V gives CDR1 MDHEN, CDR2 SYDVKM. The CDR3 is 15 residues long. Trimming pared 6 bases from V and 1 base from J, leaving 13 bases between. The CDR3 is CASRAWTESNQPQHF. Here the CDR3 DNA reads TGTGCCAGCAGGGCCTGGACAGAGAGCAATCAGCCCCAGCATTTT.

The chain's CDR3 is CASSTGRTEAFF. CDR3 nucleotides: TGTGCCAGCAGTACAGGGCGAACTGAAGCTTTCTTT. The V gene is TRBV13, the J gene TRBJ1-1, with D possibly TRBD1 on 6 matching bases. Trimming took off 6 bases at V and 5 bases at J, with 10 bases between the two ends. This CDR3 has 12 amino acids. Germline CDR1 reads PRHDT; CDR2 reads FYEKMQ (reference sequence).

The genes are TRBV10-3 and TRBJ2-1, with 8 nucleotides matching TRBD2. Germline CDR1 ENHRY, CDR2 SYGVKD. This CDR3 comprises 18 residues. Germline trimming cut 6 bases from V and 4 bases from J; bases unmatched to any gene: 17. CDR3: CAISHHLSGAGEYNEQFF. In DNA, the CDR3 is TGTGCCATCAGCCATCACCTTTCTGGAGCGGGAGAATACAATGAGCAGTTCTTC.

The rearrangement uses TRBV6-6 and TRBJ1-1; 12 bases are shared with TRBD1. Looked up from germline, CDR1 is MNHNY and CDR2 is SVGAGI (reference sequence). V dropped 2 bases and J dropped 6; count of bases not matched to a gene: 4. This CDR3 spans 15 amino acids. This CDR3 reads CASSYPGQGAAEAFF. The CDR3 region has the DNA TGTGCCAGCAGTTACCCGGGACAGGGGGCGGCTGAAGCTTTCTTT.

The chain carries TRBV10-2 and TRBJ1-1, with D unclear. The CDR3 runs 13 residues. The germline V gene has CDR1 WSHSY and CDR2 SAAADI. The V gene lost 7 bases and the J gene lost 0 bases, with 9 bases spanning the gap. CDR3 coding DNA: TGCGCCAGCAAGGGCGGGCTGAACACTGAAGCTTTCTTT. Its protein product is CASKGGLNTEAFF.

The chain uses TRBV9 and TRBJ2-7; 8 bases fit TRBD1. Germline CDR1 reads SGDLS; CDR2 reads YYNGEE. This CDR3 has 17 amino acids. V lost 0 bases, J lost 0 bases, and 8 bases stayed unmatched. The CDR3 bases are TGTGCCAGCAGCGTAGCTTATGGGACAGGACACTCCTACGAGCAGTACTTC. The encoded protein is CASSVAYGTGHSYEQYF. Looking up the rest from reference TRBV9 and TRBJ2-7 gives the full variable domain: DSGVTQTPKHLITATGQRVTLRCSPRSGDLSVYWYQQSLDQGLQFLIQYYNGEERAKGNILERFSAQQFPDLHSELNLSSLELGDSALYFCASSVAYGTGHSYEQYFGPGTRLTVT.

This chain joins TRBV7-4 and TRBJ1-5; a weak D match, TRBD1 (6 bases). The germline V gene has CDR1 SGHVT and CDR2 SQSDAQ. Between the trimmed V and J ends, which lost 2 bases and 3 bases, there was a span of 14 bases. The CDR3 totals 16 residues. CDR3 bases: TGTGCCAGCAGCTTACCGTTCAGGGGCGACAATCAGCCCCAGCATTTT. Translation: CASSLPFRGDNQPQHF. Looking up the rest from reference TRBV7-4 and TRBJ1-5 gives the full variable domain: GAGVSQSPRYKVAKRGRDVALRCDSISGHVTLYWYRQTLGQGSEVLTYSQSDAQRDKSGRPSGRFSAERPERSVSTLKIQRTEQGDSAVYLCASSLPFRGDNQPQHFGDGTRLSIL.

The V call is TRBV28, the J call TRBJ2-7; 7 bases map to TRBD1. Germline V gene lookup returns CDR1 MDHEN and CDR2 SYDVKM. Trimming cost V 10 bases and J 0 bases; bases outside gene matches: 9. The CDR3 is made up of 14 amino acids. The CDR3, as DNA: TGTGCCATCCAGACAGGGACCAGCTCCTACGAGCAGTACTTC. It encodes CAIQTGTSSYEQYF.